Each of the 28 T cell receptor beta chains below was sequenced from the same sample in a study of identical twins. TCRdb re-called the 5' RACE reads with MiXCR, one entry per CDR3 protein. The sample carries roughly 1,500,000 distinct CDR3 sequences, around 33% recorded once. Sequenced input: cord blood. These receptors were collected from a newborn girl in good health.

The rearrangement links TRBV5-1 to TRBJ1-1, with D possibly being TRBD1 (5 bases). This CDR3 has 17 amino acids. In germline, CDR1 is SGHRS, CDR2 YFSETQ. Trimming left V 0 bases short and J 1 base short, with 16 bases between. CDR3 sequence reads: CASSLEAGRVRNTEAFF. The CDR3 bases are TGCGCCAGCAGCTTGGAAGCAGGGAGGGTCAGGAACACTGAAGCTTTCTTT.

V and J are TRBV3-1 and TRBJ2-7, with TRBD2 identical over 7 bases. This CDR3 contains 15 residues. V dropped 0 bases and J dropped 0; count of bases not matched to a gene: 2. Germline-derived CDR1 and CDR2 are LGHDT and YNNKEL (reference sequence). CDR3 nucleotides: TGTGCCAGCAGCCAAGAGCGGGAGACCTCCTACGAGCAGTACTTC. It yields the protein CASSQERETSYEQYF.

The chain carries TRBV12-3 or TRBV12-4 and TRBJ2-3; TRBD2 matches 8 bases. V gave up 5 bases and J gave up 4 bases; unmatched junction bases: 11. The CDR3 is 16 residues long. The CDR3 region has the DNA TGTGCCAGCAGTCCCCCGGGACTAGGCCCCCCAGATACGCAGTATTTT. This codes for CASSPPGLGPPDTQYF.

Here the CDR3 DNA reads TGCAGTGCTAGAGAGAACTGGGTCTTGGATCAGCCCCAGCATTTT. Translated, it gives CSARENWVLDQPQHF. This chain connects TRBV20-1 to TRBJ1-5; D gene uncertain. V lost 0 bases, J lost 5 bases, and 14 bases lay in between. The CDR3 is 15 residues long. Germline V CDR1 and CDR2: DFQATT, SNEGSKA (reference sequence).

Remarks on this clonotype: This sequence may be a read error, since a much larger clone differs from it by one base. The chain is built from TRBV29-1 and TRBJ2-5, with TRBD2 matching over 8 bases. This CDR3 has 14 amino acids. The V segment lost 6 bases and the J segment 11 bases; nucleotides outside the gene matches: 17. Germline V gene sequence: CDR1 SQVTM, CDR2 ANQGSEA. CDR3 loop: CSVDDPREVNEQYF. The CDR3, as DNA: TGCAGCGTCGACGACCCGCGGGAGGTAAATGAGCAGTACTTC.

In its sample, this clonotype was seen a few times. The chain couples TRBV29-1 to TRBJ1-5, with D possibly matching TRBD1 (5 bases). V was cut by 4 bases and J by 3 bases, with 16 bases left in between. Germline V gives CDR1 SQVTM, CDR2 ANQGSEA. The CDR3 loop spans 15 amino acids. Here the CDR3 reads CSVGVSGASNQPQHF. DNA of the CDR3: TGCAGCGTTGGGGTCTCCGGGGCTTCCAATCAGCCCCAGCATTTT.

The rearrangement uses TRBV13 and TRBJ2-7; possible D gene TRBD2, 5 bases. The CDR3 contains 13 residues. Trimming shortened V by 3 bases and J by 3 bases, and 9 bases separated the two germline ends. The germline gives CDR1 PRHDT, CDR2 FYEKMQ (reference sequence). CDR3 coding DNA: TGTGCCAGCAGCTTTAGCGAATTCTACGAGCAGTACTTC. Translated: CASSFSEFYEQYF.

This clonotype was seen a few times. The chain uses TRBV5-1 and TRBJ2-3, with D uncertain. This CDR3 has 15 amino acids. V lost 1 base and J 2 bases, leaving 11 bases between the germline ends. Germline CDR1 and CDR2: SGHRS and YFSETQ. The CDR3 region is CASSLTRTYTDTQYF. CDR3 bases: TGCGCCAGCAGCTTGACGAGAACCTACACAGATACGCAGTATTTT.

This clonotype was counted only a few times. The V gene is TRBV20-1, the J gene TRBJ2-4; the D is unclear. The V end was cut by 6 bases, the J end by 0 bases, with 15 bases between. The germline CDR1 and CDR2 sequences are DFQATT and SNEGSKA (reference sequence). This CDR3 spans 15 amino acids. This chain's CDR3 is CSALRHPLAKNIQYF. The CDR3 DNA is TGCAGTGCCCTCAGACACCCCCTAGCCAAAAACATTCAGTACTTC.

The rearrangement links TRBV18 to TRBJ2-2, with a weak D call TRBD1 (6 bases). Per the germline V gene, CDR1 is KGHSH and CDR2 is LQKENI. Trimming stripped 2 bases from V and 5 bases from J, with 12 bases between. The CDR3 is made up of 15 amino acids. CDR3 amino acids: CASSPRQGWTGELFF. The CDR3 nucleotides read TGTGCCAGCTCACCAAGGCAGGGGTGGACCGGGGAGCTGTTTTTT.

The sample holds one count of this clonotype. Given a much more abundant clone one base away, this may be a read error. The rearrangement links TRBV29-1 to TRBJ2-6, with TRBD2 as a possible D gene (6 bases). This CDR3 has 14 residues. Germline loops: CDR1 SQVTM, CDR2 ANQGSEA. The V end lost 4 bases, the J end lost 4 bases, and 11 bases lay between the germline ends. The CDR3 sequence is CSVAGLEGANVLTF. The CDR3, as DNA: TGCAGCGTTGCGGGACTTGAAGGGGCCAACGTCCTGACTTTC.

The chain combines TRBV11-2 with TRBJ2-7, with TRBD2 matching over 8 bases. With V trimmed by 0 bases and J by 4 bases, 5 bases remained unmatched. Germline-derived CDR1 and CDR2 are SGHAT and FQNNGV. The CDR3 loop spans 15 amino acids. The CDR3 region is CASSLEGASGYEQYF. The CDR3 bases are TGTGCCAGCAGCTTAGAAGGGGCTAGCGGGTACGAGCAGTACTTC.

The V gene is TRBV28, the J gene TRBJ1-1; TRBD1 matches 8 bases. After removal of 0 bases from V and 1 base from J, the junction contained 13 bases not matched to a gene. CDR3 length equals 19 residues. The V gene's germline CDR1 is MDHEN and CDR2 SYDVKM. The CDR3 spells CASSLWGGEGQESNTEAFF. As DNA, the CDR3 is TGTGCCAGCAGTTTATGGGGGGGGGAGGGACAGGAGTCGAACACTGAAGCTTTCTTT. Full variable domain (outside the CDR3, taken from reference TRBV28 and TRBJ1-1): DVKVTQSSRYLVKRTGEKVFLECVQDMDHENMFWYRQDPGLGLRLIYFSYDVKMKEKGDIPEGYSVSREKKERFSLILESASTNQTSMYLCASSLWGGEGQESNTEAFFGQGTRLTVV.

In regard to this clonotype: In this CDR3 the conserved last residue, phenylalanine or tryptophan, is missing, so a read error is likely. The rearrangement links TRBV20-1 to TRBJ2-5; no clear D gene. Near its end, the DNA agrees better with TRBJ2-7, so the J call may be wrong. The V gene's germline CDR1 is DFQATT and CDR2 SNEGSKA (reference sequence). This CDR3 is 12 amino acids long. CDR3 DNA sequence: TGCAGTGGAACACCCAATTACTACGAGCAGTACTTG. Its protein product is CSGTPNYYEQYL.

As to this clonotype: The junction and the germline gene differ at one end; a read error may be behind it. The chain uses TRBV5-4 and TRBJ2-3, with TRBD2 identical over 9 bases. The CDR3 runs to 15 residues. CDR1 is SGHNT and CDR2 is YYREEE in the germline V gene (reference sequence). The chain's CDR3 is CTSNLRLAATDTQYF. For the CDR3, the DNA is TGTACCAGCAACCTCCGACTAGCGGCCACAGATACGCAGTATTTT.

This clonotype turned up a few times. The CDR3 region is CSVGLSRAYEQYF. CDR3 in DNA: TGCAGCGTTGGACTCTCCCGAGCCTACGAGCAGTACTTC. The V and J genes are TRBV29-1 and TRBJ2-7; no definite D call. Deletions cut 4 bases from V and 2 bases from J, with 12 bases between. The V gene's germline CDR1 is SQVTM and CDR2 ANQGSEA. The CDR3 extends over 13 amino acids.

V usage is TRBV28 and J usage is TRBJ1-1; 9 nucleotides line up with TRBD1. Germline V gene data show CDR1 as MDHEN and CDR2 as SYDVKM. The CDR3 sequence is 13 residues long. The junction had 8 bases not matched to a gene; V was cut back by 5 bases and J by 10 bases. For the CDR3, the DNA is TGTGCCAGCAGTCCTGGGACAGGGTTGCTAGCTTTCTTT. Translated, it gives CASSPGTGLLAFF.

The V call is TRBV2, the J call TRBJ1-4; TRBD1 is a possible D gene (6 bases). CDR1 and CDR2 from the germline V gene are SNHLY and FYNNEI. Between the trimmed V and J ends, which lost 7 bases and 13 bases, there was a span of 16 bases. The CDR3 is 12 amino acids. The CDR3 here is CASNGWGQGLFF. The CDR3 DNA reads TGTGCCAGCAATGGGTGGGGGCAGGGACTGTTTTTT.

This clonotype occurred a few times. The chain joins TRBV20-1 to TRBJ2-3, with TRBD2 identical over 12 bases. Germline V lookup: CDR1 DFQATT, CDR2 SNEGSKA (reference sequence). This CDR3 has 17 amino acids. Trimming at V came to 0 bases and at J to 3 bases, leaving 7 bases not matched to a gene. CDR3: CSARDLRTSGKTDTQYF. In nucleotides, the CDR3 is TGCAGTGCTAGAGATTTGCGGACTAGCGGGAAAACAGATACGCAGTATTTT.

CDR3 in DNA: TGTGCCAGCAGTTTAAGGCCGGGACAGGGTGATGGCTACACCTTC. Its protein product is CASSLRPGQGDGYTF. The chain employs TRBV27 and TRBJ1-2; 9 bases are a match to TRBD1. This CDR3 has 15 residues. Per the germline V gene, CDR1 is MNHEY and CDR2 is SMNVEV (reference sequence). V lost 2 bases and J lost 6; bases outside the gene matches: 7.

Only a few counts were recorded for this clonotype. The chain combines TRBV2 with TRBJ1-5, with TRBD1 identical over 10 bases. The germline V gene has CDR1 SNHLY and CDR2 FYNNEI. This CDR3 has 15 amino acids. After removal of 5 bases from V and 6 bases from J, the junction contained 7 bases not matched to a gene. The CDR3, as DNA: TGTGCCAGCAGTAGGGACAGGGGAGGCAGTCAGCCCCAGCATTTT. It is translated as CASSRDRGGSQPQHF.

The table lists this clonotype with many counts. J is TRBJ2-7 and V is TRBV28; possible D gene TRBD2, 5 bases. This CDR3 region has 13 residues. The germline CDR1 and CDR2 sequences are MDHEN and SYDVKM. Trimming shortened V by 3 bases and J by 3 bases, and 9 bases separated the two germline ends. This CDR3 is CASSLDGIYEQYF. CDR3 DNA sequence: TGTGCCAGCAGTTTGGACGGGATCTACGAGCAGTACTTC.

This clonotype occurred many times. The chain uses TRBV5-6 and TRBJ1-5; D remains unclear. The ends were cut back, 5 bases at V and 3 bases at J, with 9 bases in the middle. The CDR3 is 13 residues long. Germline assignment: CDR1 SGHDT and CDR2 YYEEEE. This CDR3 is CASSLRANQPQHF. The CDR3 region has the DNA TGTGCCAGCAGTTTAAGGGCCAATCAGCCCCAGCATTTT. Variable domain in full (rest from reference TRBV5-6 and TRBJ1-5): DAGVTQSPTHLIKTRGQQVTLRCSPKSGHDTVSWYQQALGQGPQFIFQYYEEEERQRGNFPDRFSGHQFPNYSSELNVNALLLGDSALYLCASSLRANQPQHFGDGTRLSIL.

This clonotype was counted a single time. J is TRBJ1-3 and V is TRBV10-3; 7 positions match TRBD1. The CDR3 has 14 amino acids. Looked up from germline, CDR1 is ENHRY and CDR2 is SYGVKD. The V gene end was trimmed by 6 bases and the J gene end by 2 bases; junction bases not matched to a gene: 4. The CDR3 protein is CAIRTGKTGNTIYF. CDR3 sequence (DNA): TGTGCCATCAGGACAGGGAAGACTGGAAACACCATATATTTT.

This clonotype was seen a handful of times. The chain employs TRBV20-1 and TRBJ1-2; D unresolved. The germline V gene has CDR1 DFQATT and CDR2 SNEGSKA (reference sequence). The CDR3 is made up of 12 amino acids. V dropped 8 bases and J dropped 6 bases, with 16 bases sitting between them. This chain's CDR3 is CSPRPISHGYTF. DNA of the CDR3: TGCAGTCCGAGACCCATTTCTCATGGCTACACCTTC.

This rearrangement joins TRBV20-1 to TRBJ1-6; D remains unclear. Looked up from germline, CDR1 is DFQATT and CDR2 is SNEGSKA (reference sequence). The CDR3 covers 11 residues. Trimming took off 3 bases at V and 13 bases at J, with 10 bases between the two ends. The CDR3 spells CSASPRLPLHF. CDR3 bases: TGCAGTGCTAGCCCCCGGTTGCCCCTCCACTTT.

The V and J genes are TRBV28 and TRBJ2-5; 9 nucleotides agree with TRBD2. Germline lookup yields CDR1 MDHEN and CDR2 SYDVKM. Losses at the gene ends were 5 bases for V and 5 bases for J; bases not matched to a gene: 21. There are 19 residues in the CDR3. DNA for the CDR3: TGTGCCAGCAGTCACGAATTCGTCCCGACTAGCGGAGACGTGGAGACCCAGTACTTC. Its protein product is CASSHEFVPTSGDVETQYF.

The genes are TRBV4-2 and TRBJ2-7; the match to TRBD2 covers 16 bases. CDR1 is LGHNA and CDR2 is YNFKEQ in the germline V gene. J lost 2 bases, V lost 4 bases, and 17 bases had no gene match. This CDR3 comprises 21 residues. CDR3 loop: CASSLPAAGTSGRGGTYEQYF. CDR3 nucleotide sequence: TGTGCCAGCAGCCTACCCGCGGCCGGGACTAGCGGGAGGGGGGGGACCTACGAGCAGTACTTC.